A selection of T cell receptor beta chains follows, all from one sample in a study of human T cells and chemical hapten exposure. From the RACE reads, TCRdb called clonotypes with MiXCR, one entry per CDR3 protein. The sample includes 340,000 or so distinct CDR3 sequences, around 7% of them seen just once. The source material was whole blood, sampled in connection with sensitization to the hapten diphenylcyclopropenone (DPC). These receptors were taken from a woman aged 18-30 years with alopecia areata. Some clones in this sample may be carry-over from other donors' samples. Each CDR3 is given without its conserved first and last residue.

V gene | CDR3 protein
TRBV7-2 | ASSLTGQGLLRGHEQF
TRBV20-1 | SAEDSGFSLNTEAF
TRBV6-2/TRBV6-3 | ASRSGEGYEQF
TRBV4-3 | ASSQDRANTEAF
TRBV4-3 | ASSQDDADSYEQY
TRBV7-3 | ASSSRLADWNEQF
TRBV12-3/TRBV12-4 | ASSFSAGTGFYGYT
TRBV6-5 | ASSRDLTGELF
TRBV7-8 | ASSSSGAVNQPQH
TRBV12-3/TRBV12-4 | ASSSESLQETQY
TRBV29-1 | SVGTDSYEQY
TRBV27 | ASSPQGLRSYEQY
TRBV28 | ASSSTSGGTYEQY
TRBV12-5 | ASGLTRTSGGLLEQF
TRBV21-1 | ASQRAGQPQH
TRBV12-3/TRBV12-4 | ASSPTGYGYT
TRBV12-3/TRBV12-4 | ASSLAQGRFYEQY
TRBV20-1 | SARHITGEDEKLF
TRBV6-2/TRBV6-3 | ASSYAQPRGQDQPQH
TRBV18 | ASSPRSQGVTYEQY
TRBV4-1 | ASSDVRETQY
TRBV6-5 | ASSSYASGGAGEQY
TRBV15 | ATSSLRGAGTDTQY